The 6 T cell receptor beta chains below were found in one sample sequenced in a study of OX40 agonist ivuxolimab in advanced cancers. Clones were sequenced by immunoSEQ multiplex PCR, and TCRdb holds only the in-frame ones, with some missing. Of about 14,000 clones listed, around 80% are singletons. Sequencing was performed on CD4+ or CD8+ T cells sorted from blood, taken in a trial of the OX40 agonist ivuxolimab. The receptors shown here come from an adult with an advanced solid tumor such as melanoma, head and neck, liver or kidney cancer.

The rearrangement uses TRBV12-5 and TRBJ2-7; D gene ambiguous. Trimming shortened V by 2 bases and J by 6 bases, and 5 bases separated the two germline ends. The CDR3 is 11 amino acids. Germline CDR1 LGHNT, CDR2 FRNRAP. The CDR3 here is CASGLSGEQYF. Here the CDR3 DNA reads TGTGCTAGTGGTTTGTCGGGCGAGCAGTACTTC.

This chain joins TRBV19 and TRBJ1-1; D not resolved. The CDR3 contains 14 residues. The germline CDR1 and CDR2 sequences are LNHDA and SQIVND (reference sequence). Trimming took off 8 bases at V and 0 bases at J, with 13 bases between the two ends. The chain's CDR3 is CASAQAWLNTEAFF. CDR3 nucleotide sequence: TGTGCCAGTGCCCAGGCTTGGTTGAACACTGAAGCTTTCTTT.

This clone is large within its sample. The chain is built from TRBV29-1 and TRBJ2-1, with 10 bases identical to TRBD2. CDR3 length: 17 residues. In germline, CDR1 is SQVTM, CDR2 ANQGSEA. V dropped 1 base and J dropped 2; count of bases not matched to a gene: 8. The chain's CDR3 is CSVEALTSGMTYNEQFF. The CDR3 DNA is TGCAGCGTTGAAGCCCTAACTAGCGGGATGACCTACAATGAGCAGTTCTTC.

V gene TRBV10-3 combines with J gene TRBJ2-7; D not resolved. This CDR3 comprises 12 residues. Germline V gene lookup returns CDR1 ENHRY and CDR2 SYGVKD. Trimming took 2 bases from V and 2 from J, leaving 4 bases between them. CDR3 region: CAISEPTYEQYF. CDR3 nucleotides: TGTGCCATCAGTGAGCCGACCTACGAGCAGTACTTC.

The CDR3 sequence is CASSLSASGGRSTDTQYF. The CDR3 DNA is TGTGCCAGCAGCTTATCGGCTAGCGGGGGCCGTAGCACAGATACGCAGTATTTT. This chain uses TRBV13 with TRBJ2-3; 10 nucleotides agree with TRBD2. This CDR3 has 18 residues. V was clipped by 2 bases and J by 0 bases; unmatched bases: 8. The germline V gene encodes CDR1 PRHDT and CDR2 FYEKMQ (reference sequence).

The J gene is TRBJ2-7, the V gene TRBV4-1; D is perhaps TRBD1 (5 bases). Deletions cut 4 bases from V and 3 bases from J, with 10 bases between. Germline CDR1 is MGHRA and CDR2 is YSYEKL. The CDR3 extends over 13 amino acids. In DNA form, the CDR3 reads TGCGCCAGCAGCCTAGAAGGGGACTACGAGCAGTACTTC. This encodes CASSLEGDYEQYF.